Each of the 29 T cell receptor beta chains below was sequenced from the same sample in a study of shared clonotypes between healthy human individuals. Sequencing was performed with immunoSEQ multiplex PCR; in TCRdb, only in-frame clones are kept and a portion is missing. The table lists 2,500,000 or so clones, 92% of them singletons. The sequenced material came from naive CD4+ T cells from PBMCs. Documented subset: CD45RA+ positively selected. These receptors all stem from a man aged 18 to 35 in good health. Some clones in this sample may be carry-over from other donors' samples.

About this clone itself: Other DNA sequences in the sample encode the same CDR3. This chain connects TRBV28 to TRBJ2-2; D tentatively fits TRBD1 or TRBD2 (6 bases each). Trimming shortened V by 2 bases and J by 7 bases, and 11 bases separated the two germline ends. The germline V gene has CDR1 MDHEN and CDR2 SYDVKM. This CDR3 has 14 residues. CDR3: CASSLVGGSGELFF. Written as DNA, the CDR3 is TGTGCCAGCAGTTTAGTCGGGGGCAGCGGGGAGCTGTTTTTT.

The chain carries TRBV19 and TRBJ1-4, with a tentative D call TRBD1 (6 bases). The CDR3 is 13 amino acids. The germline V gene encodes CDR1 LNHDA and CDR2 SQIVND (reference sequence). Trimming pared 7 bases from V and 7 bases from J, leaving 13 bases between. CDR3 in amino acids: CASMGGASEKLFF. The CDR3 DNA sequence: TGTGCCAGTATGGGGGGCGCGTCTGAAAAACTGTTTTTT.

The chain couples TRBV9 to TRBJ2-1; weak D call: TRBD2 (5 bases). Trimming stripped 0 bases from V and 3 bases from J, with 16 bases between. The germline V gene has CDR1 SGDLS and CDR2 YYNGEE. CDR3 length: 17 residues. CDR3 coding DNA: TGTGCCAGCAGCGTAGCTGGAAGCGGTGTCTTCTACAATGAGCAGTTCTTC. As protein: CASSVAGSGVFYNEQFF.

The CDR3 spells CASSPGTAFGGYGYTF. Written as DNA, the CDR3 is TGTGCCAGCAGTCCTGGGACAGCCTTCGGAGGCTATGGCTACACCTTC. This rearrangement joins TRBV28 to TRBJ1-2; 7 nucleotides line up with TRBD1. V shed 5 bases, J shed 4 bases, and the junction held 13 bases outside the gene matches. CDR1 and CDR2 from the germline V gene are MDHEN and SYDVKM. The CDR3 runs to 16 residues.

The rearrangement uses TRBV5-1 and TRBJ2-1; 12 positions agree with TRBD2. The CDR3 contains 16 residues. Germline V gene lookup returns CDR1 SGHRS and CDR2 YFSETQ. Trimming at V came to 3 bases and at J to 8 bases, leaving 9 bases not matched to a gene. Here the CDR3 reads CASSSILAGGHDEQFF. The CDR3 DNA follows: TGCGCCAGCAGCTCGATACTAGCGGGAGGCCACGATGAGCAGTTCTTC.

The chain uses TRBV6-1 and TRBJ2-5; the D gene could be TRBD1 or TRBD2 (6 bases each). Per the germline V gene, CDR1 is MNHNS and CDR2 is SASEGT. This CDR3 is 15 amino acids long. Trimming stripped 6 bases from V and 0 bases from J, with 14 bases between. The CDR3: CASSLGGTNQETQYF. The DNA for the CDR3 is TGTGCCAGCAGCCTCGGCGGGACAAACCAAGAGACCCAGTACTTC.

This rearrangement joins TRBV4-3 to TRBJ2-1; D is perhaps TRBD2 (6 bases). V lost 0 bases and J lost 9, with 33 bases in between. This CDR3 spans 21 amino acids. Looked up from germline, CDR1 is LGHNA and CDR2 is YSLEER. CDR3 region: CASSQDRGLYPDNRGFGEQFF. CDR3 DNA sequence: TGCGCCAGCAGCCAAGACCGGGGACTTTATCCAGACAATCGGGGGTTCGGTGAGCAGTTCTTC.

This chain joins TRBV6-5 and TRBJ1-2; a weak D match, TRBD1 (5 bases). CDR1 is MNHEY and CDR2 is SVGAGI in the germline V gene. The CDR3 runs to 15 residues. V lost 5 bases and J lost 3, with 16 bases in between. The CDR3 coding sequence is TGTGCCAGCAGTACGGGGGGTGCGGATCACTATGGCTACACCTTC. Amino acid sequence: CASSTGGADHYGYTF.

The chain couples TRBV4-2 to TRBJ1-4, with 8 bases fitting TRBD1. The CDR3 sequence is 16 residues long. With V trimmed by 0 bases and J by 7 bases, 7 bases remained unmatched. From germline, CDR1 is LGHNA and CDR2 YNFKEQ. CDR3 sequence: CASSQEGGQVREKLFF. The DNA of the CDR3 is TGTGCCAGCAGCCAAGAGGGGGGACAGGTCCGTGAAAAACTGTTTTTT.

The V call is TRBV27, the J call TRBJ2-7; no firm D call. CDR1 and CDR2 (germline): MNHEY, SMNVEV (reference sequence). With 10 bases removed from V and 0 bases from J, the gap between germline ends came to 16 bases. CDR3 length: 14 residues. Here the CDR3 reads CATGPNSLSYEQYF. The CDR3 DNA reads TGTGCCACTGGACCAAACTCTCTCTCCTACGAGCAGTACTTC.

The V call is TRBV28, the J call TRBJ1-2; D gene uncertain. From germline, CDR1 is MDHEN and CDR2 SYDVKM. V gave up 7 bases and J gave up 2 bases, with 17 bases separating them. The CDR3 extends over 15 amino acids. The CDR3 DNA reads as TGTGCCAGCACCCCGAACCCCGCGGCGAACTATGGCTACACCTTC. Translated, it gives CASTPNPAANYGYTF.

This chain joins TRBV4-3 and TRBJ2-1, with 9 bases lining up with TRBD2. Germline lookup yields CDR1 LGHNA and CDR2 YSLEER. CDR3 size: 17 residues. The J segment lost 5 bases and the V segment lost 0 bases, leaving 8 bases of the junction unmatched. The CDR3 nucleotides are TGCGCCAGCAGCCAAGAATTCGGCCTAGCGGGACACAATGAGCAGTTCTTC. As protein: CASSQEFGLAGHNEQFF.

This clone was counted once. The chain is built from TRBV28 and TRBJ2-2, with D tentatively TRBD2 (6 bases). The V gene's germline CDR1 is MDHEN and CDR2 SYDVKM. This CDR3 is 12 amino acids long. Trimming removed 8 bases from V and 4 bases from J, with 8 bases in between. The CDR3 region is CASGGSTGELFF. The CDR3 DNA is TGTGCCAGCGGGGGGAGCACCGGGGAGCTGTTTTTT.

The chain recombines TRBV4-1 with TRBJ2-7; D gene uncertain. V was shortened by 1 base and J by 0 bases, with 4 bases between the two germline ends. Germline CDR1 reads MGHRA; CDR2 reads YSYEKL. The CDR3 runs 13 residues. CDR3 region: CASSQADSYEQYF. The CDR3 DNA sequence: TGCGCCAGCAGCCAAGCCGACTCCTACGAGCAGTACTTC.

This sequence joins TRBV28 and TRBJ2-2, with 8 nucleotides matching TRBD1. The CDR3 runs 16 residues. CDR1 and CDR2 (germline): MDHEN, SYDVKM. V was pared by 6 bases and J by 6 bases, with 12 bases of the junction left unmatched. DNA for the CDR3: TGTGCCAGCAGCACCCCTCACCAGGGGGCCGCCGGGGAGCTGTTTTTT. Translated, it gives CASSTPHQGAAGELFF.

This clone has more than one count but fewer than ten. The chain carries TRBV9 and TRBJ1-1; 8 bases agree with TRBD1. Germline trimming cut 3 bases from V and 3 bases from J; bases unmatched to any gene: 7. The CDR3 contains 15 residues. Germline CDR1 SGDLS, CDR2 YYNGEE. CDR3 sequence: CASSGRQGMDTEAFF. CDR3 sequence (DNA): TGTGCCAGCAGCGGAAGACAGGGGATGGACACTGAAGCTTTCTTT.

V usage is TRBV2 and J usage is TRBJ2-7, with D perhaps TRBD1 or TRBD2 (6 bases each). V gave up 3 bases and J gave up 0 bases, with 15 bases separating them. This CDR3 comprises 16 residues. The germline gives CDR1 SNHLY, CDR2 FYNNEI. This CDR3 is CASSDVGAGSSYEQYF. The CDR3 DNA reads TGTGCCAGCAGTGACGTGGGGGCGGGGAGCTCCTACGAGCAGTACTTC.

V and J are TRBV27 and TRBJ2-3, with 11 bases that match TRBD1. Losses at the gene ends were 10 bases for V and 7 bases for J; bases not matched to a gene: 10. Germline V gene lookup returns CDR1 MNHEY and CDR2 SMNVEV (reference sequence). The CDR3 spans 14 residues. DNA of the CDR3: TGTGCCACTCGACTTGGACAGGGGGCGAATACGCAGTATTTT. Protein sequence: CATRLGQGANTQYF.

This CDR3 reads CSAREVHGYTF. Written as DNA, the CDR3 is TGCAGTGCTAGAGAGGTACATGGCTACACCTTC. The chain couples TRBV20-1 to TRBJ1-2; D unresolved. The CDR3 spans 11 residues. Germline V gene sequence: CDR1 DFQATT, CDR2 SNEGSKA (reference sequence). With 0 bases removed from V and 6 bases from J, the gap between germline ends came to 5 bases.

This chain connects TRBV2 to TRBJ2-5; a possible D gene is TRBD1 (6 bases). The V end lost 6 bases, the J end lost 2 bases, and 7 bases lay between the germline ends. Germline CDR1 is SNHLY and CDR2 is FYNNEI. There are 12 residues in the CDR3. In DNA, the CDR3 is TGTGCCAGCAGCGGGACACAAGAGACCCAGTACTTC. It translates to CASSGTQETQYF.

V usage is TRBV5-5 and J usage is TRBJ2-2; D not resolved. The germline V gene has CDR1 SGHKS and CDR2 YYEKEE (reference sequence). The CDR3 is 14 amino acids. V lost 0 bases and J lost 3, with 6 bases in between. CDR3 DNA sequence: TGTGCCAGCAGCTTGGCCGCGGACACCGGGGAGCTGTTTTTT. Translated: CASSLAADTGELFF.

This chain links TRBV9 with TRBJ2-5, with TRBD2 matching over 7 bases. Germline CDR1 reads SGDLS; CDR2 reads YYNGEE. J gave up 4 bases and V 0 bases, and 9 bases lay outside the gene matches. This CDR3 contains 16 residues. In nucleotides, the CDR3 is TGTGCCAGCAGCGTAGCCCCCCGGGGGGATCCAGAGACCCAGTACTTC. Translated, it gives CASSVAPRGDPETQYF. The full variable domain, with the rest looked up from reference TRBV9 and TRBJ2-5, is DSGVTQTPKHLITATGQRVTLRCSPRSGDLSVYWYQQSLDQGLQFLIQYYNGEERAKGNILERFSAQQFPDLHSELNLSSLELGDSALYFCASSVAPRGDPETQYFGPGTRLLVL.

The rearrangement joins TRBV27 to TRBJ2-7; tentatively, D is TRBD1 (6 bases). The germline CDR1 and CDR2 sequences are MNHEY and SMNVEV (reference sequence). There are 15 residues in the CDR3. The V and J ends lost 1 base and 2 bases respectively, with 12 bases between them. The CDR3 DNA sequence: TGTGCCAGCAGTTTATGGGGGCCGACCACCTACGAGCAGTACTTC. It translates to CASSLWGPTTYEQYF.

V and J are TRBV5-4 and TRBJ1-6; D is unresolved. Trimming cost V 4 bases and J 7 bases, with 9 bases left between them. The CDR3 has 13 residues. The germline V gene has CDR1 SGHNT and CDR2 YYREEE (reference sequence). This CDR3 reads CASSTDLNSPLHF. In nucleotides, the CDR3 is TGTGCCAGCAGCACGGACTTAAATTCACCCCTCCACTTT.

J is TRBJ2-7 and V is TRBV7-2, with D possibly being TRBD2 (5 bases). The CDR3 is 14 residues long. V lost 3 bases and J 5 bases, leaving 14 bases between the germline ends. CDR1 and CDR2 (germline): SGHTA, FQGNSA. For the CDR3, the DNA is TGTGCCAGCAGCTTGGACTGGGGAACTGACGAGCAGTACTTC. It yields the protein CASSLDWGTDEQYF.

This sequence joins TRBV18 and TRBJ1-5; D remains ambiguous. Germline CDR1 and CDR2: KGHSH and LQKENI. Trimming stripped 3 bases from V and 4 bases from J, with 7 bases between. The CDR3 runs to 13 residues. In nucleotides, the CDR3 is TGTGCCAGCTCACCTGCGGCAAATCAGCCCCAGCATTTT. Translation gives CASSPAANQPQHF.

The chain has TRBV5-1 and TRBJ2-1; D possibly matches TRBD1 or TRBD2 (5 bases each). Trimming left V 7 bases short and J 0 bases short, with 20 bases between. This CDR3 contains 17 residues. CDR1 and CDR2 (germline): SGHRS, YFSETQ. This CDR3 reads CASEGLGDTSSYNEQFF. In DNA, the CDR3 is TGCGCCAGCGAGGGGTTAGGGGATACAAGCTCCTACAATGAGCAGTTCTTC.

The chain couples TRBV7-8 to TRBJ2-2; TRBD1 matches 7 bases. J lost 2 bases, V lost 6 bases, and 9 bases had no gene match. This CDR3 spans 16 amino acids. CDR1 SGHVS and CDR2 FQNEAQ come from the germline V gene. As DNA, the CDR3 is TGTGCCAGCAGGCCAGGCAGGGGGTATAACACCGGGGAGCTGTTTTTT. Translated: CASRPGRGYNTGELFF. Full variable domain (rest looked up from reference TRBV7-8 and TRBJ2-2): GAGVSQSPRYKVAKRGQDVALRCDPISGHVSLFWYQQALGQGPEFLTYFQNEAQLDKSGLPSDRFFAERPEGSVSTLKIQRTQQEDSAVYLCASRPGRGYNTGELFFGEGSRLTVL.

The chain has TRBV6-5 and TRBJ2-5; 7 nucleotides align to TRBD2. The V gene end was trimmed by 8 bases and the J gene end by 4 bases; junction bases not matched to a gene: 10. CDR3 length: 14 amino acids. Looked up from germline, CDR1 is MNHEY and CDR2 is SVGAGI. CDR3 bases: TGTGCCAGCGCCGGACTAGGACCCAGAGAGACCCAGTACTTC. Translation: CASAGLGPRETQYF.